What follows are 5 T cell receptor beta chains derived from one specimen sequenced in a study of T cell changes during pregnancy in multiple sclerosis. TCRdb's table, derived via immunoSEQ multiplex PCR, lists solely in-frame clones and lacks some. The data hold tens of thousands of clones, with roughly 93% observed a single time. The input for sequencing was peripheral blood, taken in the second trimester of pregnancy. Source of these receptors: a female donor with multiple sclerosis, enrolled in a pregnancy study.

The chain employs TRBV5-1 and TRBJ1-5, with TRBD1 as a possible D gene (6 bases). The CDR3 length is 15 residues. CDR1 is SGHRS, CDR2 YFSETQ, per germline. Trimming stripped 2 bases from V and 2 bases from J, with 11 bases between. CDR3 coding DNA: TGCGCCAGCAGCTTTTCAGGGGCAGGCAATCAGCCCCAGCATTTT. Its protein product is CASSFSGAGNQPQHF.

The CDR3 bases are TGTGCCAGCATCCAGCGAGAACAAGATACGCAGTATTTT. Its protein is CASIQREQDTQYF. The chain is built from TRBV7-2 and TRBJ2-3; no firm D call. The CDR3 totals 13 residues. V gave up 7 bases and J gave up 5 bases, with 13 bases separating them. The germline CDR1 and CDR2 sequences are SGHTA and FQGNSA. The whole variable domain, filled in from reference TRBV7-2 and TRBJ2-3, reads GAGVSQSPSNKVTEKGKDVELRCDPISGHTALYWYRQSLGQGLEFLIYFQGNSAPDKSGLPSDRFSAERTGGSVSTLTIQRTQQEDSAVYLCASIQREQDTQYFGPGTRLTVL.

The gene calls are TRBV7-9 and TRBJ2-7; a weak D match, TRBD2 (6 bases). Germline V gene data show CDR1 as SEHNR and CDR2 as FQNEAQ (reference sequence). CDR3 length: 13 amino acids. The V end was cut by 3 bases, the J end by 6 bases, with 12 bases between. The CDR3 spells CASSFWRDSEQYF. The CDR3 DNA reads TGTGCCAGCAGCTTTTGGAGGGATAGCGAGCAGTACTTC. Together with reference TRBV7-9 and TRBJ2-7, the CDR3 gives the full variable domain: DTGVSQNPRHKITKRGQNVTFRCDPISEHNRLYWYRQTLGQGPEFLTYFQNEAQLEKSRLLSDRFSAERPKGSFSTLEIQRTEQGDSAMYLCASSFWRDSEQYFGPGTRLTVT.

The chain has TRBV2 and TRBJ1-6, with 11 bases fitting TRBD1. Trimming cost V 5 bases and J 2 bases; bases outside gene matches: 2. This CDR3 is built from 16 residues. The V gene's germline CDR1 is SNHLY and CDR2 FYNNEI. The CDR3 DNA reads as TGTGCCAGCAGTTCGGGACAGGGGGCCTATAATTCACCCCTCCACTTT. This translates into CASSSGQGAYNSPLHF.

The chain uses TRBV12-5 and TRBJ2-1; tentative D call: TRBD1 (5 bases). Germline CDR1 is LGHNT and CDR2 is FRNRAP. The CDR3 contains 16 residues. V was trimmed by 5 bases and J by 2 bases, leaving 16 bases between them. The CDR3 region has the DNA TGTGCTAGTGGTATGAGGCTAGGGGCCCCCTACAATGAGCAGTTCTTC. Its translation is CASGMRLGAPYNEQFF. The full variable domain, rest sourced from reference TRBV12-5 and TRBJ2-1, is DARVTQTPRHKVTEMGQEVTMRCQPILGHNTVFWYRQTMMQGLELLAYFRNRAPLDDSGMPKDRFSAEMPDATLATLKIQPSEPRDSAVYFCASGMRLGAPYNEQFFGPGTRLTVL.